Listed below are T cell receptor beta chains from one sample, sequenced in a study of cytomegalovirus exposure and HLA in healthy donors. Assay used: immunoSEQ multiplex PCR; TCRdb lists only in-frame clones, some missing. In the table there are some 150,000 clones, approximately 80% of which are singletons. The sequencing sample was made of PBMCs. The source of these receptors is a man in his fifties in good health and CMV-seropositive. Each CDR3 is given with its conserved first and last residue. Each record gives: V gene, D gene, J gene, clone size, CDR3 DNA, CDR3 protein. A D gene is named only where the DNA matches it firmly. Clone size is stated in some rows and not others, as once, few, many or a class when expanded.

v_gene: TRBV7-3
d_gene: TRBD2
j_gene: TRBJ2-1
abundance: -
CDR3nt: TGTGCCAGCAGCTTAACCACGGGGGGGATTTCCAATGAGCAGTTCTTC
CDR3aa: CASSLTTGGISNEQFF

v_gene: TRBV6-5
d_gene: TRBD1
j_gene: TRBJ1-6
abundance: -
CDR3nt: TGTGCCAGCAGGGAGGGGACAGGTCGGTCACCCCTCCACTTT
CDR3aa: CASREGTGRSPLHF

v_gene: TRBV7-6
d_gene: -
j_gene: TRBJ1-3
abundance: -
CDR3nt: TGTGCCAGCAGCCCAGGGGCAGGACTTCGAAACACCATATATTTT
CDR3aa: CASSPGAGLRNTIYF

v_gene: TRBV10-3
d_gene: -
j_gene: TRBJ1-3
abundance: -
CDR3nt: TGTGCCATCAGTGAAGAGGGGGATAGGGGAAACACCATATATTTT
CDR3aa: CAISEEGDRGNTIYF

v_gene: TRBV10-3
d_gene: TRBD1
j_gene: TRBJ1-1
abundance: -
CDR3nt: TGTGCCATCAGGGACAGGGGCCGCCTGGAGAACACTGAAGCTTTCTTT
CDR3aa: CAIRDRGRLENTEAFF

v_gene: TRBV7-3
d_gene: -
j_gene: TRBJ2-2
abundance: -
CDR3nt: TGTGCCAGCAGCTTGCAGCCCGGAGGAAACACCGGGGAGCTGTTTTTT
CDR3aa: CASSLQPGGNTGELFF

v_gene: TRBV6-6
d_gene: -
j_gene: TRBJ2-2
abundance: -
CDR3nt: TGTGCCAGCAGACACGACACCGGGGAGCTGTTTTTT
CDR3aa: CASRHDTGELFF

v_gene: TRBV14
d_gene: -
j_gene: TRBJ1-3
abundance: -
CDR3nt: TGTGCCAGCAGCCAAGGAATAGCTGGAAACACCATATATTTT
CDR3aa: CASSQGIAGNTIYF

v_gene: TRBV7-9
d_gene: -
j_gene: TRBJ2-4
abundance: -
CDR3nt: TGTGCCAGCAGCTTAGCGGCTGCCAAAAACATTCAGTACTTC
CDR3aa: CASSLAAAKNIQYF

v_gene: TRBV15
d_gene: -
j_gene: TRBJ1-2
abundance: -
CDR3nt: TGTGCCACCAGCAGAGATCTTCACTATGGCTACACCTTC
CDR3aa: CATSRDLHYGYTF

v_gene: TRBV7-9
d_gene: -
j_gene: TRBJ2-1
abundance: once
CDR3nt: TGTGCCAGCAGCCCCGCGGGCACCACGGGTGAGCAGTTCTTC
CDR3aa: CASSPAGTTGEQFF

v_gene: TRBV18
d_gene: -
j_gene: TRBJ1-1
abundance: -
CDR3nt: TGTGCCAGCTCACCACCGTTGGGAGGGGCACTTGCTTTCTTT
CDR3aa: CASSPPLGGALAFF

v_gene: TRBV9
d_gene: -
j_gene: TRBJ1-3
abundance: -
CDR3nt: TGTGCCAGCAGCGTAGACTCTGCAGGAAACACCATATATTTT
CDR3aa: CASSVDSAGNTIYF

v_gene: TRBV30
d_gene: TRBD1
j_gene: TRBJ1-5
abundance: -
CDR3nt: TGTGCCTGGGGGGGGACAGGCCAAAATCAGCCCCAGCATTTT
CDR3aa: CAWGGTGQNQPQHF

v_gene: TRBV29-1
d_gene: TRBD1
j_gene: TRBJ1-2
abundance: -
CDR3nt: TGCAGCGTTGATCACACAGGGGACAGGGCTGGCTACACCTTC
CDR3aa: CSVDHTGDRAGYTF

v_gene: TRBV6-6
d_gene: -
j_gene: TRBJ1-1
abundance: -
CDR3nt: TGTGCCAGCAGTTACGCCGACATGAACACTGAAGCTTTCTTT
CDR3aa: CASSYADMNTEAFF

v_gene: TRBV7-6
d_gene: -
j_gene: TRBJ2-5
abundance: -
CDR3nt: TGTGCCAGCAGCTTAGCAGCGGCGGGTATACCCCCGGTGACCCAGTACTTC
CDR3aa: CASSLAAAGIPPVTQYF

v_gene: TRBV10-3
d_gene: -
j_gene: TRBJ2-7
abundance: -
CDR3nt: TGTGCCATCAGTGAGTCGGAAAGAGCGCCCTACGAGCAGTACTTC
CDR3aa: CAISESERAPYEQYF

v_gene: TRBV18
d_gene: TRBD2
j_gene: TRBJ2-7
abundance: -
CDR3nt: TGTGCCAGCTCATCCGGGACTAGCGACGAGCAGTACTTC
CDR3aa: CASSSGTSDEQYF

v_gene: TRBV2
d_gene: TRBD2
j_gene: TRBJ2-1
abundance: -
CDR3nt: TGTGCCAGCAGTGATGAATTGTCCTTCTGGCGGGGGGGTAACAATGAGCAGTTCTTC
CDR3aa: CASSDELSFWRGGNNEQFF

v_gene: TRBV11-2
d_gene: TRBD1
j_gene: TRBJ2-3
abundance: -
CDR3nt: TGTGCCAGCAGCCCCCCGGGACAGTCAGATACGCAGTATTTT
CDR3aa: CASSPPGQSDTQYF

v_gene: TRBV6-5
d_gene: TRBD2
j_gene: TRBJ2-7
abundance: few
CDR3nt: TGTGCCAGCACCAGGACTAGCGGGGGGTACGAGCAGTACTTC
CDR3aa: CASTRTSGGYEQYF

v_gene: TRBV14
d_gene: -
j_gene: TRBJ2-2
abundance: -
CDR3nt: TGTGCCAGCAGCCAAGTTCAGAAGCCTAGGATCGGGGAGCTGTTTTTT
CDR3aa: CASSQVQKPRIGELFF

v_gene: TRBV7-9
d_gene: -
j_gene: TRBJ2-7
abundance: -
CDR3nt: TGTGCCAGCAGCCCTTCCCAGGTTCCCCACTCCTACGAGCAGTACTTC
CDR3aa: CASSPSQVPHSYEQYF

v_gene: TRBV19
d_gene: TRBD1
j_gene: TRBJ1-3
abundance: few
CDR3nt: TGTGCCAGTAGTTGGACAGGGCCTGGAAACACCATATATTTT
CDR3aa: CASSWTGPGNTIYF

v_gene: TRBV6-1
d_gene: -
j_gene: TRBJ1-4
abundance: -
CDR3nt: TGTGCCAGCAGTGCCGGGAGATTAGTTGTTGGGACTAATGAAAAACTGTTTTTT
CDR3aa: CASSAGRLVVGTNEKLFF

v_gene: TRBV7-8
d_gene: TRBD2
j_gene: TRBJ2-7
abundance: -
CDR3nt: TGTGCCAGCAGCTCGGGGGGACTGGGGCTCGGCGAGCAGTACTTC
CDR3aa: CASSSGGLGLGEQYF